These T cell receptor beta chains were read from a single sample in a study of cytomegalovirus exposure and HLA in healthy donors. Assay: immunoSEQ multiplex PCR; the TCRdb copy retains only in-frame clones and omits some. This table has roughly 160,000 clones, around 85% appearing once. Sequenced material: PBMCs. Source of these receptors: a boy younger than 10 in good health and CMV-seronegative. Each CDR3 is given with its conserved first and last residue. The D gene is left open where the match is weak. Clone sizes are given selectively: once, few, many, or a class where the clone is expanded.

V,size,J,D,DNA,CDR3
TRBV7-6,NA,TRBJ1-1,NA,TGTGCCAGCACCACAAGGGGCGGGGACACTGAAGCTTTCTTT,CASTTRGGDTEAFF
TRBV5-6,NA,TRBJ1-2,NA,TGTGCCAGCAGCAAGGACAGAAACTATGGCTACACCTTC,CASSKDRNYGYTF
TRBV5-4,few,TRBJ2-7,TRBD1,TGTGCCAGCAGCGGCGGACAGGGTATCTACGAGCAGTACTTC,CASSGGQGIYEQYF
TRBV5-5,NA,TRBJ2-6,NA,TGTGCCAGCAGTTTCGACTCAGGGGCCCCGGGAGGGGCCAACGTCCTGACTTTC,CASSFDSGAPGGANVLTF
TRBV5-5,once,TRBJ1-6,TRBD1,TGTGCCAGCGGGTGGACAGGGGATAATTCACCCCTCCACTTT,CASGWTGDNSPLHF
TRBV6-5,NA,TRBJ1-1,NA,TGTGCCAGCAGTTGGAGGGGCGAAGAAGCTTTCTTT,CASSWRGEEAFF
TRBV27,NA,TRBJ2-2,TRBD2,TGTGCCAGCAGTCCACTCACCACTAGCGGAGGGAGGACCGGGGAGCTGTTTTTT,CASSPLTTSGGRTGELFF
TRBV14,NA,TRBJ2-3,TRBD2,TGTGCCAGCAGCCCCAGAGCGGGAGGCCCAGATACGCAGTATTTT,CASSPRAGGPDTQYF
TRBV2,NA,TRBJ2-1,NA,TGTGCCAGCAGCGAATACTACAATGAGCAGTTCTTC,CASSEYYNEQFF
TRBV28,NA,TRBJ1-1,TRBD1,TGTGCCAGCAGTTTACCCCCAGGGGGCTTAAACACTGAAGCTTTCTTT,CASSLPPGGLNTEAFF
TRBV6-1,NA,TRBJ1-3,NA,TGTGCCAGCAGTGAAGGGCCAGGCTCTGGAAACACCATATATTTT,CASSEGPGSGNTIYF
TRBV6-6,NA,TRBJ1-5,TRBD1,TGTGCCAGCAGGCGTACAGGGGGGGAGGGTCAGCCCCAGCATTTT,CASRRTGGEGQPQHF
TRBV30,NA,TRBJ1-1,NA,TGTGCCTGCCTACCGGGAACGGTCATTGAAGCTTTCTTT,CACLPGTVIEAFF
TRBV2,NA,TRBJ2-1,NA,TGTGCCAGCCAGGGGACCAGAAATGAGCAGTTCTTC,CASQGTRNEQFF
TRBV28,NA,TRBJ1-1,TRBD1,TGTGCCAGCAGGGTGACAGGGGAAGGGAACACTGAAGCTTTCTTT,CASRVTGEGNTEAFF
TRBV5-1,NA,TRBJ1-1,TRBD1,TGCGCCAGCAGCTCAGGGGGCGCGAGCACTGAAGCTTTCTTT,CASSSGGASTEAFF
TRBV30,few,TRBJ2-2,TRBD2,TGTGCCTGGAGTATACCGGGACTAGAGAGGGCCGGGGAGCTGTTTTTT,CAWSIPGLERAGELFF
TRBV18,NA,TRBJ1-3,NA,TGTGCCAGCTCACTCGTCGTTCCCCCTGTCTCTGGAAACACCATATATTTT,CASSLVVPPVSGNTIYF
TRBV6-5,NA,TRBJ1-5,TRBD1,TGTGCCAGCACCGGACAGGCTAATCAGCCCCAGCATTTT,CASTGQANQPQHF
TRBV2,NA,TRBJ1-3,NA,TGTGCCAGCAGTGGAACAGTTGCCTCTGGAAACACCATATATTTT,CASSGTVASGNTIYF
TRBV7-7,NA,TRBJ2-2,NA,TGTGCCAGCAGCTTAGTACGGGGGGCCCCCGGGGAGCTGTTTTTT,CASSLVRGAPGELFF
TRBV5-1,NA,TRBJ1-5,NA,TGCGCCAGCAGCTTGAGGGCGGGAACCGAGACACAGCAGCCCCAGCATTTT,CASSLRAGTETQQPQHF
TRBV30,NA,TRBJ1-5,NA,TGTGCCTGGAGTGTACGGACAGACCGGGGTCAGCCCCAGCATTTT,CAWSVRTDRGQPQHF
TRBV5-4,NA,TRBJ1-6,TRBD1,TGTGCCAGCAGCTTGGGGGACAGCCTCATCTATAATTCACCCCTCCACTTT,CASSLGDSLIYNSPLHF
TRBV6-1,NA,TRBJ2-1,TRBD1,TGTGCCAGCAGTGGTCAGGGGGCAAGGTTCGAATACAATGAGCAGTTCTTC,CASSGQGARFEYNEQFF